Included here is one T cell receptor (beta chain) sequence, with context. This sample is drawn from a study of blood T cell repertoires in COVID-19. The wider study: Acute and convalescent COVID-19 specimens originated in the United States, Italy and Spain.

Original handling: Estimation of nucleated cell counts was performed using reference gene primer amplification. The protocol was immunoSEQ multiplex PCR, while the TCRdb copy is restricted to in-frame clones and leaves out a portion. The DNA was the basis for D and trimming; V, J and clone size are from that table. The sample carries 200,000 or so clones, approximately 81% recorded once. CDR1 is MNHNY, CDR2 SVGAGI, per germline (reference sequence). The CDR3 totals 15 residues. With 6 bases clipped from V and 7 bases from J, the junction kept 8 bases outside the gene matches. The sample was peripheral blood. This clonotype was obtained from a human donor in a cohort sampled during active COVID-19. The V call is TRBV6-6, the J call TRBJ2-2, with 10 bases aligning to TRBD2. CDR3 protein: CASRPGLASVGELFF. The CDR3 DNA sequence: TGTGCCAGCAGGCCGGGACTAGCGTCGGTCGGGGAGCTGTTTTTT.